Listed below are T cell receptor beta chains from one sample, sequenced in a study of T cell changes during pregnancy in multiple sclerosis. Generated by immunoSEQ multiplex PCR, the TCRdb table keeps only in-frame clones and is missing some. The table records about 36,000 clones, 93% of them present only once. Sequenced material: CD4+ T cells from peripheral blood mononuclear cells, taken in the first trimester of pregnancy. These receptors were taken from a female donor with multiple sclerosis, enrolled in a pregnancy study. Both conserved end residues are part of each CDR3. The D gene is left open where the match is weak. Some rows mark clone size as missing; the rest say once, few, many or name a class of expanded clone.

V gene	J gene	clone size	D gene	CDR3 DNA	CDR3 protein
TRBV28	TRBJ2-5	.	TRBD1	TGTGCCAGCGGGGACAGGGGTCAGACCCAGTACTTC	CASGDRGQTQYF
TRBV7-2	TRBJ2-1	.	.	TGTGCCGGCGGTGACAGGCAGTCCTACAATGAGCAGTTCTTC	CAGGDRQSYNEQFF
TRBV5-4	TRBJ1-2	.	TRBD1	TGTGCCAGCAGCTTTTCCGGGACAGGGGCAGCTAACTATGGCTACACCTTC	CASSFSGTGAANYGYTF
TRBV5-8	TRBJ1-1	.	.	TGTGCCAGCAGCCCAAGCCGGACAGACTACACTGAAGCTTTCTTT	CASSPSRTDYTEAFF
TRBV2	TRBJ2-7	.	TRBD1	TGTGCCAGCAGTGCGCGCCGGGACAGCGACTACGAGCAGTACTTC	CASSARRDSDYEQYF
TRBV6-5	TRBJ2-4	.	.	TGTGCCAGCAGTTACGTACAGGGGAGGAACATTCAGTACTTC	CASSYVQGRNIQYF
TRBV7-3	TRBJ1-2	.	.	TGTGCCAGCAGTCGGGGGGGGCTCGATGGCTACACCTTC	CASSRGGLDGYTF
TRBV7-6	TRBJ1-4	.	TRBD1	TGTGCCAGCAGCTTAGGGACAGGGCCTAATGAAAAACTGTTTTTT	CASSLGTGPNEKLFF
TRBV28	TRBJ1-1	.	.	TGTGCCAGCAGTTTACAACAGGGTGGGACGACTGAAGCTTTCTTT	CASSLQQGGTTEAFF
TRBV30	TRBJ2-3	.	TRBD2	TGTGCCTGGAGTGTACGAAGGACTAGCGGGAGAGATACGCAGTATTTT	CAWSVRRTSGRDTQYF
TRBV2	TRBJ2-1	.	.	TGTGCCAGCAGCCAGGGCGTCGGGGAGCAGTTCTTC	CASSQGVGEQFF
TRBV19	TRBJ1-1	.	.	TGTGCCAGTAACGGCAGGGGTGGCACTGAAGCTTTCTTT	CASNGRGGTEAFF
TRBV10-3	TRBJ1-1	.	TRBD1	TGTGCCATCAGGAACCGGGACAGGGACACTGAAGCTTTCTTT	CAIRNRDRDTEAFF
TRBV4-2	TRBJ1-3	few	TRBD1	TGTGCCAGCAGGACAGGGCAAGGAAACACCATATATTTT	CASRTGQGNTIYF
TRBV19	TRBJ1-1	.	.	TGTGCCAGTAGTATAGATCAGGGATTGAACACTGAAGCTTTCTTT	CASSIDQGLNTEAFF
TRBV11-2	TRBJ2-7	.	TRBD1	TGTGCCAGCAGCTTACGGAGACAGGGCTTCTCCTACGAGCAGTACTTC	CASSLRRQGFSYEQYF
TRBV21-1	TRBJ1-1	.	.	TGTGCCAGCGGAAGACGGGAAACTGAAGCTTTCTTT	CASGRRETEAFF
TRBV7-2	TRBJ2-7	once	.	TGTGCCAGCAGCTCCCTGGGGCAGGGGCCCACCTACGAGCAGTACTTC	CASSSLGQGPTYEQYF
TRBV7-2	TRBJ2-1	.	TRBD2	TGTGCCAGCAGCTTAGTTCTACTAGCGGGGAACAATGAGCAGTTCTTC	CASSLVLLAGNNEQFF
TRBV25-1	TRBJ2-3	.	TRBD2	TGTGCCAGCACCCTGACTAGCTTTAGCACAGATACGCAGTATTTT	CASTLTSFSTDTQYF
TRBV4-3	TRBJ2-7	.	.	TGCGCCAGCAGCCAAGACCACAGGGCCTACGGCGAGCAGTACTTC	CASSQDHRAYGEQYF
TRBV7-9	TRBJ2-5	.	TRBD1	TGTGCCAGCAGCTTACGCCAGGGGGAGGAGACCCAGTACTTC	CASSLRQGEETQYF
TRBV6-6	TRBJ2-2	.	.	TGTGCCAGCAGTTACTCGAGGGCCGGGGAGCTGTTTTTT	CASSYSRAGELFF
TRBV25-1	TRBJ1-2	once	.	TGTGCCAGCAGTGTTCAGGGTTTTCATGGCTACACCTTC	CASSVQGFHGYTF
TRBV19	TRBJ2-1	.	TRBD2	TGTGCCAGTAGTATGGCGTCGACTAGCGGGTTCTACAATGAGCAGTTCTTC	CASSMASTSGFYNEQFF
TRBV18	TRBJ2-2	.	TRBD1	TGTGCCAGCTCACCGACAGGGGGAAACACCGGGGAGCTGTTTTTT	CASSPTGGNTGELFF
TRBV5-1	TRBJ2-1	.	.	TGCGCCAGCAGCCCAGGGGCGGCCAGCTCCTACAATGAGCAGTTCTTC	CASSPGAASSYNEQFF
TRBV5-1	TRBJ1-1	.	.	TGCGCCAGCAGCTTGCGGGATAACACTGAAGCTTTCTTT	CASSLRDNTEAFF
TRBV5-1	TRBJ2-2	.	.	TGCGCCAGCAGCTTAAGATCCGGGACATACGCCGGGGAGCTGTTTTTT	CASSLRSGTYAGELFF
TRBV28	TRBJ1-1	.	.	TGTGCCAGCAGTTTGGTCCAGGGGAACACTGAAGCTTTCTTT	CASSLVQGNTEAFF
TRBV10-3	TRBJ2-6	.	.	TGTGCCATCAGGGACTCGCTGAAATTCGGGGCCAACGTCCTGACTTTC	CAIRDSLKFGANVLTF
TRBV6-5	TRBJ1-5	.	.	TGTGCCAGCAGTTATACGGAGGGGAAGCAGCCCCAGCATTTT	CASSYTEGKQPQHF
TRBV11-2	TRBJ2-5	.	TRBD2	TGTGCCAGCAGCGTGACTAGCGGGGGCCTTGTGGAGACCCAGTACTTC	CASSVTSGGLVETQYF
TRBV6-5	TRBJ2-2	.	TRBD1	TGTGCCAGCAGTGTGGGACAGGTGAACACCGGGGAGCTGTTTTTT	CASSVGQVNTGELFF
TRBV28	TRBJ1-5	.	TRBD1	TGTGCCAGCCAAACAGGGGACCAGCCCCAGCATTTT	CASQTGDQPQHF
TRBV7-9	TRBJ1-2	.	TRBD1	TGTGCCAGCAGCCGAAACTGGGACAGGGTGGATACCTTC	CASSRNWDRVDTF
TRBV9	TRBJ1-2	.	TRBD1	TGTGCCAGCAGGGACAGGGGTGGCGGCTACACCTTC	CASRDRGGGYTF
TRBV5-1	TRBJ2-5	.	.	TGCGCCAGCAGCTTGGGGGGGGTCGGGTACCAAGAGACCCAGTACTTC	CASSLGGVGYQETQYF